The entry that follows covers one T cell receptor beta chain sequence. Its antigen remains unidentified. Genes and germline are mouse. With the read ending 1 residue before the CDR3 end, the germline J gene is used to fill in that end. The V and J ends lost 4 bases and 1 base respectively, with 7 bases between them. CDR1 is FNHDT and CDR2 is SITEND in the germline V gene (reference sequence). The length of the CDR3 is 13 residues. TCRbeta CDR3 was sequenced at survey depth with template counts. The repertoire was sequenced with immunoSEQ multiplex PCR; TCRdb's copy has only in-frame clones and lacks some. The sample yields roughly 51,000 clones, about 73% seen once. These data originate in a study of tissue T cells after allogeneic stem cell transplantation. Findings and caveats of the study: In patients and mice, blood and spleen missed much of tissue repertoire. Within patients, tissue anatomy strongly shaped TCR repertoire composition. Some tissue clones might be persisting host cells; their alloreactivity or antigen specificity was not determined.

The gene calls are TRBV19 and TRBJ2-4; TRBD2 is a possible D gene (5 bases). This receptor was taken from a pool of C57BL/6 mice in good health. Sequenced input: sorted cells pooled from one or two spleens. CDR3 loop: CASSPTGQNTLYF. The covered CDR3 bases are TGTGCCAGCAGTCCGACTGGTCAAAACACCTTGTAC.